These 12 T cell receptor beta chains were sequenced from one sample in a study of regulatory dendritic cells for organ transplantation. Sequencing used immunoSEQ multiplex PCR; TCRdb keeps in-frame clones, though not all of them. Here the sample spans approximately 11,000 clones, approximately 84% being singletons. For these TCRs, the target antigens are not known. Allogeneic regulatory or mature dendritic cells were co-cultured for 5 days with CFSE-labeled sorted T cells at 1:10. The sequenced sample consisted of memory CD4+ T cells from blood cultured with dendritic cells. Subset given: CD45RO+ memory T cells. These receptors came from a human donor in good health.

The chain links TRBV11-2 to TRBJ1-2; TRBD1 agrees at 12 bases. Germline trimming cut 1 base from V and 8 bases from J; bases unmatched to any gene: 5. This CDR3 spans 15 amino acids. Germline values: CDR1 SGHAT, CDR2 FQNNGV. CDR3 sequence (DNA): TGTGCCAGCAGCTTAGGTCCGGGACAGGGGGCCGGCTACACCTTC. Translating it yields CASSLGPGQGAGYTF.

V gene TRBV7-9 combines with J gene TRBJ1-2; possibly TRBD1 for D (5 bases). Trimming left V 10 bases short and J 3 bases short, with 12 bases between. From germline, CDR1 is SEHNR and CDR2 FQNEAQ (reference sequence). The CDR3 is 12 residues long. CDR3 in DNA: TGTGCCACCACGAAACAGGACTATGGCTACACCTTC. This codes for CATTKQDYGYTF.

The chain recombines TRBV9 with TRBJ1-1, with TRBD1 as a possible D gene (5 bases). Trimming stripped 3 bases from V and 4 bases from J, with 10 bases between. Germline loops: CDR1 SGDLS, CDR2 YYNGEE. The CDR3 length is 13 residues. CDR3 bases: TGTGCCAGCAGCGCCGGGGCCGGCACTGAAGCTTTCTTT. This codes for CASSAGAGTEAFF.

The CDR3 loop reads CASSRNLITISYEQYF. The DNA of the CDR3 is TGCGCCAGCAGCCGTAATTTGATAACTATCTCCTACGAGCAGTACTTC. V gene TRBV5-1 combines with J gene TRBJ2-7; D gene unclear. Trimming removed 4 bases at V and 0 bases at J, with 17 bases between. The CDR3 is 16 amino acids. The V gene's germline CDR1 is SGHRS and CDR2 YFSETQ. The complete variable domain, with remaining parts taken from reference TRBV5-1 and TRBJ2-7, reads KAGVTQTPRYLIKTRGQQVTLSCSPISGHRSVSWYQQTPGQGLQFLFEYFSETQRNKGNFPGRFSGRQFSNSRSEMNVSTLELGDSALYLCASSRNLITISYEQYFGPGTRLTVT.

J is TRBJ2-7 and V is TRBV18; TRBD1 aligns across 9 bases. The germline V gene encodes CDR1 KGHSH and CDR2 LQKENI. The CDR3 has 14 residues. The V gene end was trimmed by 4 bases and the J gene end by 5 bases; junction bases not matched to a gene: 6. The CDR3, as DNA: TGTGCCAGCTCACTATCGGACAGGGGTGACGAGCAGTACTTC. It specifies CASSLSDRGDEQYF.

The chain recombines TRBV2 with TRBJ1-1, with D unclear. Per germline, CDR1 SNHLY and CDR2 FYNNEI. V was shortened by 1 base and J by 3 bases, with 9 bases between the two germline ends. The CDR3 totals 14 residues. CDR3 loop: CASSEDRTHTEAFF. In DNA, the CDR3 is TGTGCCAGCAGTGAAGACAGAACGCACACTGAAGCTTTCTTT.

The gene calls are TRBV13 and TRBJ1-1, with 7 nucleotides matching TRBD1. The length of the CDR3 is 12 residues. V lost 6 bases, J lost 8 bases, and 6 bases stayed unmatched. Germline CDR1 PRHDT, CDR2 FYEKMQ (reference sequence). CDR3 region: CASSRQGGEAFF. DNA for the CDR3: TGTGCCAGCAGTCGACAGGGTGGCGAAGCTTTCTTT.

As concerns this clone: A read error may account for a junction end that differs from germline. The chain employs TRBV5-5 and TRBJ1-4; D is perhaps TRBD1 (5 bases). The germline gives CDR1 SGHKS, CDR2 YYEKEE (reference sequence). The CDR3 contains 14 residues. DNA for the CDR3: TGTGCCAGCACCTTGGGGGGAAGGGATGAAAAACTGTTTTTT. Its protein product is CASTLGGRDEKLFF.

The J gene is TRBJ1-2, the V gene TRBV7-2; 8 bases align to TRBD1. CDR3 size: 14 residues. The junction had 4 bases not matched to a gene; V was cut back by 4 bases and J by 3 bases. CDR1 and CDR2 from the germline V gene are SGHTA and FQGNSA. CDR3 residues: CASSSQGADYGYTF. CDR3 DNA sequence: TGTGCCAGCAGCTCTCAGGGGGCAGACTATGGCTACACCTTC.

The gene calls are TRBV30 and TRBJ1-2; no clear D gene. Trimming stripped 3 bases from V and 2 bases from J, with 10 bases between. CDR3 length: 13 amino acids. The germline gives CDR1 GTSNPN, CDR2 SVGIG (reference sequence). CDR3 coding DNA: TGTGCCTGGAGGGGCAGCCGAAACTATGGCTACACCTTC. Its protein is CAWRGSRNYGYTF.

In its sample, this clone was seen once. The rearrangement uses TRBV27 and TRBJ2-7; 10 bases align to TRBD2. Germline V lookup: CDR1 MNHEY, CDR2 SMNVEV (reference sequence). The J segment lost 2 bases and the V segment lost 7 bases, leaving 11 bases of the junction unmatched. The CDR3 has 16 residues. The CDR3 sequence is CASTFRQREGPYEQYF. The CDR3 nucleotides are TGTGCCAGCACTTTTCGCCAGCGGGAGGGCCCCTACGAGCAGTACTTC.

This clone has only one observation. The genes are TRBV10-3 and TRBJ1-1; TRBD1 is a possible D gene (6 bases). The V end lost 6 bases, the J end lost 1 base, and 12 bases lay between the germline ends. The germline V gene encodes CDR1 ENHRY and CDR2 SYGVKD. There are 14 residues in the CDR3. The CDR3 DNA reads as TGTGCCATCAGATCTACGACAGGGAACACTGAAGCTTTCTTT. It encodes CAIRSTTGNTEAFF.